What follows describes a single T cell receptor (beta chain). With 5 bases clipped from V and 7 bases from J, the junction kept 12 bases outside the gene matches. CDR1 and CDR2 (germline): SGHVS, FNYEAQ. The CDR3 is 17 amino acids. The source of the sample is a study of Ad26.COV2.S vaccination and SARS-CoV-2 variants. Study-wide background: By the intramuscular route, Ad26.COV2.S was given once, or twice 56 days apart.

As to treatment: approximately 18 received Ad26.COV2.S at low or high dose, single or two shots; about 5 received placebo; per-sample allocation not given. Sampling was done on day 63 after the first vaccine or placebo injection. SARS-CoV-2 spike from the Wuhan strain was encoded by the vaccine, an Ad26 vector. This table comes from immunoSEQ multiplex PCR, and its TCRdb copy is limited to in-frame clones, with some not included. This table holds under 550,000 clones, around 87% found once. The sequence was collected from a person aged 18-65 years who received the Ad26.COV2.S COVID-19 vaccine or a placebo. This chain uses TRBV7-6 with TRBJ2-1; 12 bases align to TRBD2. Sequenced here: peripheral blood, sampled in a trial of Ad26.COV2.S vaccine versus placebo. CDR3 nucleotides: TGTGCCAGCAGCCCAGCGACTAGCGGGGGAATTACAAATGAGCAGTTCTTC. Translating gives CASSPATSGGITNEQFF.